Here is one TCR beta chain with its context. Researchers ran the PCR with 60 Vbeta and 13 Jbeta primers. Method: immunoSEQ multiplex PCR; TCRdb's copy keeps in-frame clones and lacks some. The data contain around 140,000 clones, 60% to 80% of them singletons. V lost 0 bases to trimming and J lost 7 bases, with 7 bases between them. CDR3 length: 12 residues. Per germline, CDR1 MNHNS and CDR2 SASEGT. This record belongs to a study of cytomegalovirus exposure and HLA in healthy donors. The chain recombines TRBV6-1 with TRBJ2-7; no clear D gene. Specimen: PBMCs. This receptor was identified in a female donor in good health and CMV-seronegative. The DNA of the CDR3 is TGTGCCAGCAGTGAAGCAGGCGGAGAGCAGTACTTC. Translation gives CASSEAGGEQYF.